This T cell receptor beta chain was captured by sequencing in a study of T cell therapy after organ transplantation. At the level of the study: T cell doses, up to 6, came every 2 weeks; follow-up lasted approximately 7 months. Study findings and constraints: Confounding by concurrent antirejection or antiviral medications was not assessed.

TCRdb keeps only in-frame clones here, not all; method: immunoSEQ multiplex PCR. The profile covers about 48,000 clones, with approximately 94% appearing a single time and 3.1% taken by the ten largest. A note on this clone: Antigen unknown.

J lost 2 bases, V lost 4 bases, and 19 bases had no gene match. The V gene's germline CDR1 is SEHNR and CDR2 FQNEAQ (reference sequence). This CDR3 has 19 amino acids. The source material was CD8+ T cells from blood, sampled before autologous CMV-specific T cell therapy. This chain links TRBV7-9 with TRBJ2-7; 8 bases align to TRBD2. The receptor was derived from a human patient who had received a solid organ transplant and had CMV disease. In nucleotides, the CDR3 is TGTGCCAGCAGCTCTGAGACAGCAAGGAGCACTAGCGGTGCCTACGAGCAGTACTTC. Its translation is CASSSETARSTSGAYEQYF.